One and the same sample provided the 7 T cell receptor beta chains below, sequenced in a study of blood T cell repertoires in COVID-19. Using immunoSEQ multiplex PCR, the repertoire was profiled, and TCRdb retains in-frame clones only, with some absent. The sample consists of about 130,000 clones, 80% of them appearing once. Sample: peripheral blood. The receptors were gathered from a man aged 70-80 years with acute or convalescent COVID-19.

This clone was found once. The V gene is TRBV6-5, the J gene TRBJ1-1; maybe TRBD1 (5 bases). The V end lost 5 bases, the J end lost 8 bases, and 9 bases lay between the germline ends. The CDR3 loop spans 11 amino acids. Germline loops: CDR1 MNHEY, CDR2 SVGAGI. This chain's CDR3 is CASSTYREAFF. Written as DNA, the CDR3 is TGTGCCAGCAGTACGTACAGGGAAGCTTTCTTT.

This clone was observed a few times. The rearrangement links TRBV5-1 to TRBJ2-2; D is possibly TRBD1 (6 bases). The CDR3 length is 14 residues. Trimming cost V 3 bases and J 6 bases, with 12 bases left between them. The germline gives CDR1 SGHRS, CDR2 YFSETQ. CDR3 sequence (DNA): TGCGCCAGCAGCTGGACACAGGGCTCCGGGGAGCTGTTTTTT. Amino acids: CASSWTQGSGELFF.

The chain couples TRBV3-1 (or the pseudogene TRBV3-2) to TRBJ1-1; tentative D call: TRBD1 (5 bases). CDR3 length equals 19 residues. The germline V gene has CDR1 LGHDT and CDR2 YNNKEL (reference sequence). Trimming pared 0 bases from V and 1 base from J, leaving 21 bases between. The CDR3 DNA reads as TGTGCCAGCAGCCAAGATTACGTGGCAGGGCCCGGGAGGAACACTGAAGCTTTCTTT. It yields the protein CASSQDYVAGPGRNTEAFF.

The CDR3 coding sequence is TGTGCCAGCAGCTTCGGGGTGGCCCAGTACTTC. Translated, it gives CASSFGVAQYF. The chain joins TRBV12-3 or TRBV12-4 to TRBJ2-5; D possibly corresponds to TRBD2 (5 bases). The V gene lost 6 bases and the J gene lost 9 bases, with 11 bases spanning the gap. The CDR3 loop spans 11 amino acids.

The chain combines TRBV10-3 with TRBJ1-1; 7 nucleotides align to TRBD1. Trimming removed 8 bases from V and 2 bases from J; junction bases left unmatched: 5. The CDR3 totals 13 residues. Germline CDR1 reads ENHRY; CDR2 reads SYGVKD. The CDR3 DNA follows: TGTGCCATCGGGGGACAGCGTAACACTGAAGCTTTCTTT. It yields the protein CAIGGQRNTEAFF.

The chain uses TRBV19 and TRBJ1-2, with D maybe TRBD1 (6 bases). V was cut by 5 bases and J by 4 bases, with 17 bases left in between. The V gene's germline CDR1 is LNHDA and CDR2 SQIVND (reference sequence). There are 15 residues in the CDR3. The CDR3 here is CASSPTGIRLYGYTF. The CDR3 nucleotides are TGTGCCAGTAGTCCCACAGGGATCCGACTCTATGGCTACACCTTC. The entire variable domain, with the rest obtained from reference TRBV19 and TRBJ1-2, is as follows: DGGITQSPKYLFRKEGQNVTLSCEQNLNHDAMYWYRQDPGQGLRLIYYSQIVNDFQKGDIAEGYSVSREKKESFPLTVTSAQKNPTAFYLCASSPTGIRLYGYTFGSGTRLTVV.

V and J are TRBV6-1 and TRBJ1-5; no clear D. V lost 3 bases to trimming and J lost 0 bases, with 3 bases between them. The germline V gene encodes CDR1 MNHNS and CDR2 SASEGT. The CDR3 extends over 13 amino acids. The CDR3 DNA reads TGTGCCAGCAGTGACCATAGCAATCAGCCCCAGCATTTT. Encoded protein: CASSDHSNQPQHF.